This T cell receptor beta chain was captured by sequencing in a study of cytomegalovirus exposure and HLA in healthy donors. General study results and limits: Earlier results showed most TCR beta V segments being productive about 87% or about 30% of the time. The authors listed 150 to 200 TCR beta chains as cytomegalovirus-associated.

Trimming cost V 4 bases and J 1 base, with 14 bases left between them. The CDR3 has 15 residues. Germline V gene data show CDR1 as SGDLS and CDR2 as YYNGEE. This PCR relied on a set of 60 Vbeta primers and 13 Jbeta primers. Clones were read by immunoSEQ multiplex PCR, and TCRdb kept only the in-frame ones, dropping some. Here the sample spans under 150,000 clones, 65% to 90% being singletons. Worth noting for this clone: Its specificity is not known.

This sequence was found in a man aged 45-65 years in good health and CMV-seronegative. This chain connects TRBV9 to TRBJ1-1, with a tentative D call TRBD1 (5 bases). The source material was PBMCs. CDR3 loop: CASSPRLGENTEAFF. The CDR3 DNA reads TGTGCCAGCAGCCCCCGGTTAGGGGAGAACACTGAAGCTTTCTTT.